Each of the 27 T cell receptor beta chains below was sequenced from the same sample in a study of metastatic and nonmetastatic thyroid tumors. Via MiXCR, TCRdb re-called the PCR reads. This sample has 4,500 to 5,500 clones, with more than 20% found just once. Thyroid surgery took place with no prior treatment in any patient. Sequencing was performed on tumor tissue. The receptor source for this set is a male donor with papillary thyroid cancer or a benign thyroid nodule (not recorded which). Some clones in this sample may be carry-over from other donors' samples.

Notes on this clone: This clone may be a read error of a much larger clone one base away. The CDR3 loop reads CASNRERENNEQFF. CDR3 coding DNA: TGTGCCAGCAATCGGGAGAGGGAGAACAATGAGCAGTTCTTC. V gene TRBV27 combines with J gene TRBJ2-1; tentative D call: TRBD2 (6 bases). Germline-derived CDR1 and CDR2 are MNHEY and SMNVEV (reference sequence). With 7 bases removed from V and 5 bases from J, the gap between germline ends came to 15 bases. The CDR3 runs 14 residues.

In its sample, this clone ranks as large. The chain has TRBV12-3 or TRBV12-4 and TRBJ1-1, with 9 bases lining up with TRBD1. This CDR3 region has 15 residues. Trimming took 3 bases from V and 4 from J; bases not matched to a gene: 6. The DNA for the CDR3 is TGTGCCAGCAGTTTTAGGACAGGGGCAGGCACTGAAGCTTTCTTT. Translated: CASSFRTGAGTEAFF.

The CDR3 loop is CASSLGRGPNQPQHF. The CDR3 region has the DNA TGTGCCAGCAGTTTAGGCAGGGGGCCTAACCAGCCCCAGCATTTT. The chain combines TRBV28 with TRBJ1-5; 8 bases are shared with TRBD1. Germline loops: CDR1 MDHEN, CDR2 SYDVKM. V lost 2 bases and J lost 7; bases outside the gene matches: 7. This CDR3 region has 15 residues.

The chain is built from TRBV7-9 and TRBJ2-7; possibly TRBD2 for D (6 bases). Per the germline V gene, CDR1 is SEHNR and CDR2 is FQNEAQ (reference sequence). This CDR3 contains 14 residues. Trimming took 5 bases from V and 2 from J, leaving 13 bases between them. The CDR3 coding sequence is TGTGCCAGCAGCCGGAGGGATTTACCCTACGAGCAGTACTTC. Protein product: CASSRRDLPYEQYF.

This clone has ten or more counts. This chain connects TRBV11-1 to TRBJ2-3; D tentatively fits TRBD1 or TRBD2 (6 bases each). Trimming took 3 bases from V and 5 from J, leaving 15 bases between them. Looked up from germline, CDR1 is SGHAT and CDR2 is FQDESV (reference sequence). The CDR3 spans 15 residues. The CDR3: CASSLVRGAGDTQYF. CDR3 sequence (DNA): TGTGCCAGCAGCTTGGTTAGGGGGGCAGGAGATACGCAGTATTTT.

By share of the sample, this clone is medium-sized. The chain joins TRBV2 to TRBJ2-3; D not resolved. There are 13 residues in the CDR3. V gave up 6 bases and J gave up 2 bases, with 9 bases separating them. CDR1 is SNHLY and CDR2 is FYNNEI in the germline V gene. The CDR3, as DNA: TGTGCCAGCAGCGAAACTACCACAGATACGCAGTATTTT. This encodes CASSETTTDTQYF.

Here the CDR3 reads CASRAGGLSYEQYF. The CDR3 region has the DNA TGTGCCAGCCGGGCGGGAGGTCTTTCCTACGAGCAGTACTTC. The chain links TRBV6-1 to TRBJ2-7; 8 bases fit TRBD2. Trimming at V came to 8 bases and at J to 1 base, leaving 7 bases not matched to a gene. The CDR3 extends over 14 amino acids. CDR1 MNHNS and CDR2 SASEGT come from the germline V gene.

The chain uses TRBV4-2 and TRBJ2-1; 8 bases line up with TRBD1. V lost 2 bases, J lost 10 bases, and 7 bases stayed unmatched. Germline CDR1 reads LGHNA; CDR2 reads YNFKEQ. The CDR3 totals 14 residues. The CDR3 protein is CASSQSDRAGEQFF. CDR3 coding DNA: TGTGCCAGCAGCCAATCGGACAGGGCAGGGGAGCAGTTCTTC.

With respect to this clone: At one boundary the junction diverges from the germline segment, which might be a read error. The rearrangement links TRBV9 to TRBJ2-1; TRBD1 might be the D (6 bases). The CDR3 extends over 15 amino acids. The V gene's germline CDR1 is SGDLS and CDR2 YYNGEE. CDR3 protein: CASSPGQKTYNEQSF. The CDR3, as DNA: TGTGCCAGCAGCCCGGGACAAAAAACGTACAATGAGCAGTCCTTC.

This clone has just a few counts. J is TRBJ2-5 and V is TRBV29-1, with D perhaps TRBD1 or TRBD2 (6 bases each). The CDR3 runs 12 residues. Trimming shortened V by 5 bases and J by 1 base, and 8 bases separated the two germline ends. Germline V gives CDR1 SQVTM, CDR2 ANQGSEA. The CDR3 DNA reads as TGCAGCGTTAGGGGGGTCCAAGAGACCCAGTACTTC. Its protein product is CSVRGVQETQYF.

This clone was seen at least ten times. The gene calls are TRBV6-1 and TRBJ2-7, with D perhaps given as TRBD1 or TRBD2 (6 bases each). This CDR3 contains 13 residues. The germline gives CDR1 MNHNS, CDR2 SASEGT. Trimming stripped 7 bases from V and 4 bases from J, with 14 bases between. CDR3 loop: CASTRRDTYEQYF. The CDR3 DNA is TGTGCCAGCACGAGGAGGGACACTTACGAGCAGTACTTC.

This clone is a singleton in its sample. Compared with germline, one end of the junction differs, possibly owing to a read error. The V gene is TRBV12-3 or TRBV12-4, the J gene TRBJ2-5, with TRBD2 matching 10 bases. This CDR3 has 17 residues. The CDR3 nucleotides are TGTGCCAGCATCCCCCTGTGGGGAGCGGGAGGGCGCGAGACCCATCACTTC. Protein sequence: CASIPLWGAGGRETHHF.

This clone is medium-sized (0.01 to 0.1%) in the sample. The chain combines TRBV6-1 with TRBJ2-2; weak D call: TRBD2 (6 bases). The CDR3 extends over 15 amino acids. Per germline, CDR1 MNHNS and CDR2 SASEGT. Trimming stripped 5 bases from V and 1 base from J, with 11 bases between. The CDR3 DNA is TGTGCCAGCAGTCCCGGGACTTGGAACACCGGGGAGCTGTTTTTT. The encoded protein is CASSPGTWNTGELFF.

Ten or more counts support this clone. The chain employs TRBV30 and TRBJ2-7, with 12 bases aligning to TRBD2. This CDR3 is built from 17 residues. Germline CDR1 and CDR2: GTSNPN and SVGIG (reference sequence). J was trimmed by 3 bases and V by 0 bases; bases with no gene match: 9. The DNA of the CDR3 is TGTGCCTGGAGTGTCCCAAAGACTAGCGGGAGAGGCTACGAGCAGTACTTC. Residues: CAWSVPKTSGRGYEQYF. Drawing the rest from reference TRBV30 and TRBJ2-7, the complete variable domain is SQTIHQWPATLVQPVGSPLSLECTVEGTSNPNLYWYRQAAGRGLQLLFYSVGIGQISSEVPQNLSASRPQDRQFILSSKKLLLSDSGFYLCAWSVPKTSGRGYEQYFGPGTRLTVT.

The CDR3 DNA sequence: TGTGCCAGCAGCTTAGTCCTCACAGGGGCCGAATACGAGCAGTACTTC. Amino acids: CASSLVLTGAEYEQYF. This sequence joins TRBV11-2 and TRBJ2-7; 7 nucleotides agree with TRBD1. Germline trimming cut 1 base from V and 4 bases from J; bases unmatched to any gene: 10. Germline loops: CDR1 SGHAT, CDR2 FQNNGV. This CDR3 is 16 amino acids long.

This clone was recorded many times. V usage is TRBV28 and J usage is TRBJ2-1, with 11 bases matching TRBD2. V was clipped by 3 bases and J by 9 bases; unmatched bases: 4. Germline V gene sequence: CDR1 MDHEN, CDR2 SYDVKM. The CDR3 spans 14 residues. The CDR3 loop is CASSLASGRSEQFF. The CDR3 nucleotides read TGTGCCAGCAGTTTGGCTAGCGGGAGGAGTGAGCAGTTCTTC. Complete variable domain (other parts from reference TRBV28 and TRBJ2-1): DVKVTQSSRYLVKRTGEKVFLECVQDMDHENMFWYRQDPGLGLRLIYFSYDVKMKEKGDIPEGYSVSREKKERFSLILESASTNQTSMYLCASSLASGRSEQFFGPGTRLTVL.

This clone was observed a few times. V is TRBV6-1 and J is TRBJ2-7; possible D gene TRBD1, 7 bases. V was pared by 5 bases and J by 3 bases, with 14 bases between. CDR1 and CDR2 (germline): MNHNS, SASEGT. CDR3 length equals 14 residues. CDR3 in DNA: TGTGCCAGCAGTCCCCAGGGGGGCGGCTACGAGCAGTACTTC. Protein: CASSPQGGGYEQYF.

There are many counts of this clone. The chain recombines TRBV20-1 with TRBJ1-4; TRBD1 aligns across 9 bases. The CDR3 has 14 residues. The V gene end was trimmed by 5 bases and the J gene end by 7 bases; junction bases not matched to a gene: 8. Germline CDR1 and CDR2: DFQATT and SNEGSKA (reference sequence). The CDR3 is CSAAGQGLSEKLFF. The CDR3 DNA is TGCAGTGCTGCGGGACAGGGCCTTAGTGAAAAACTGTTTTTT.

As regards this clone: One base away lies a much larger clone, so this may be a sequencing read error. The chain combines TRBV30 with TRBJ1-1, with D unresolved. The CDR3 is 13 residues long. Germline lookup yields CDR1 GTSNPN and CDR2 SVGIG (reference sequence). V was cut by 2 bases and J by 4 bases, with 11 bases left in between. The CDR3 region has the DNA TGTGCCTGGAGTTTAGGTAGCCCCACTGAAGCTTTCTTT. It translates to CAWSLGSPTEAFF.

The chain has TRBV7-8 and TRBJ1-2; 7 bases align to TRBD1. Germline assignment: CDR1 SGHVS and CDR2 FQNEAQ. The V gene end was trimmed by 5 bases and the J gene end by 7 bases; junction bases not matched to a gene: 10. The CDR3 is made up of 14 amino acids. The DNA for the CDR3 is TGTGCCAGCAGCGAATACAGGGGTGCCGGTGGCTACACCTTC. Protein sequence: CASSEYRGAGGYTF.

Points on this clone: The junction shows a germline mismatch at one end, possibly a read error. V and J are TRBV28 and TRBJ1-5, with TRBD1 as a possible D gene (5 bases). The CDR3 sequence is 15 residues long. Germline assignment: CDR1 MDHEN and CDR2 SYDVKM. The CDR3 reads CASSTRDDINQPQHF. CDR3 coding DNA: TGTGCCAGCAGTACCAGGGATGATATTAATCAGCCACAGCATTTT.

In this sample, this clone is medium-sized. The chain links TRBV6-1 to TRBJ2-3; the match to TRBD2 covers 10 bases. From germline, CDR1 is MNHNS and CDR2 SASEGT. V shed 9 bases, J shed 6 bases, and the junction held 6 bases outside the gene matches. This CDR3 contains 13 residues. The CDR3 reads CASRTSGTDTQYF. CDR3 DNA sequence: TGTGCCAGTCGTACTAGCGGGACCGATACGCAGTATTTT.

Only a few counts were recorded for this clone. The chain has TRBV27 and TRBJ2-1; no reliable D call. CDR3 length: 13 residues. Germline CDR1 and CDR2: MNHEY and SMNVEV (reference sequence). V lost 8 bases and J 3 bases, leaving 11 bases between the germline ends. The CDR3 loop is CASRQTFYNEQFF. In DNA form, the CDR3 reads TGTGCCAGCCGTCAGACGTTCTACAATGAGCAGTTCTTC.

DNA of the CDR3: TGTGCCAGCAGCCCCCGGGACTTTACCTACGAGCAGTACTTC. Translating it yields CASSPRDFTYEQYF. The rearrangement joins TRBV7-9 to TRBJ2-7, with D maybe TRBD2 (6 bases). The CDR3 spans 14 residues. CDR1 is SEHNR and CDR2 is FQNEAQ in the germline V gene (reference sequence). V was shortened by 5 bases and J by 2 bases, with 13 bases between the two germline ends.

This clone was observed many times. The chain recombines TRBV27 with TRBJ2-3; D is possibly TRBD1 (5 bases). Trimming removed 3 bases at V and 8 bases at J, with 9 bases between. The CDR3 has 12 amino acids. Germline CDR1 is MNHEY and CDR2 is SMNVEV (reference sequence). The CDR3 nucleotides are TGTGCCAGCAGTTTTCTCCAGGGTACGCAGTATTTT. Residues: CASSFLQGTQYF.

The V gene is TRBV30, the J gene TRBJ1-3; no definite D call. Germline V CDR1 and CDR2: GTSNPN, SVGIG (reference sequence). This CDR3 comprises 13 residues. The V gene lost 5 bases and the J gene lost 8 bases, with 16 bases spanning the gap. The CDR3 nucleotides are TGTGCCTGGGTCCCGTTTGGGCAGGACACCATATATTTT. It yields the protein CAWVPFGQDTIYF.

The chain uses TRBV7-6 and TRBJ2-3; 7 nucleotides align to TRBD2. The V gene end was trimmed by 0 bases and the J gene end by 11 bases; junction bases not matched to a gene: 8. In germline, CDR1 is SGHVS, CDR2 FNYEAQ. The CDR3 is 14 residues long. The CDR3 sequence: CASSLAGAGIEQYF. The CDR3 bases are TGTGCCAGCAGCTTAGCGGGAGCGGGAATAGAGCAGTATTTT.